This passage covers 26 T cell receptor beta chains from one sample sequenced in a study of shared clonotypes between healthy human individuals. Some clones are missing from TCRdb's copy, which holds only in-frame ones; the method was immunoSEQ multiplex PCR. Of hundreds of thousands of clones detected, about 74% appear once; the ten largest clones hold over 1.5%. The sequencing sample was made of memory CD4+ T cells sorted from blood. The subset was: CD45RA-negative fraction. The receptors stem from a woman in her twenties or thirties in good health.

The genes are TRBV11-2 and TRBJ2-3; 11 bases align to TRBD1. V gave up 3 bases and J gave up 3 bases; unmatched junction bases: 2. Germline CDR1 and CDR2: SGHAT and FQNNGV. The CDR3 consists of 15 residues. The CDR3 spells CASSLGQGETDTQYF. CDR3 sequence (DNA): TGTGCCAGCAGCTTGGGACAGGGGGAAACAGATACGCAGTATTTT.

The chain has TRBV2 and TRBJ2-3; TRBD1 or TRBD2 may be the D gene (5 bases each). The germline V gene encodes CDR1 SNHLY and CDR2 FYNNEI. Trimming removed 5 bases from V and 4 bases from J, with 16 bases in between. The CDR3 covers 15 residues. CDR3 nucleotide sequence: TGTGCCAGCAGTAGCGGCCGCCTCAGGGCAGATACGCAGTATTTT. Translated: CASSSGRLRADTQYF.

CDR3 amino acids: CASSPRTGNYNEQFF. DNA of the CDR3: TGCGCCAGCAGCCCGAGAACCGGGAACTACAATGAGCAGTTCTTC. The rearrangement joins TRBV4-1 to TRBJ2-1, with D maybe TRBD2 (5 bases). This CDR3 is 15 amino acids long. The ends were cut back, 4 bases at V and 3 bases at J, with 13 bases in the middle. CDR1 and CDR2 from the germline V gene are MGHRA and YSYEKL.

The chain couples TRBV18 to TRBJ1-1; D is uncertain. V was shortened by 6 bases and J by 11 bases, with 13 bases between the two germline ends. The V gene's germline CDR1 is KGHSH and CDR2 LQKENI. The length of the CDR3 is 11 residues. The CDR3 DNA reads TGTGCCAGCTCCTCTTCGCGTTCGGCTTTCTTT. This gives the protein CASSSSRSAFF.

This sequence joins TRBV7-9 and TRBJ2-5; weak D call: TRBD2 (7 bases). The CDR3 contains 13 residues. Germline CDR1 is SEHNR and CDR2 is FQNEAQ (reference sequence). V was shortened by 8 bases and J by 5 bases, with 15 bases between the two germline ends. This chain's CDR3 is CASQRGGHETQYF. Written as DNA, the CDR3 is TGTGCCAGCCAAAGGGGGGGCCATGAGACCCAGTACTTC.

Note on this clone: In the same sample, other DNA sequences code for this CDR3. The chain is built from TRBV29-1 and TRBJ1-2; perhaps TRBD1 as D (5 bases). Trimming removed 4 bases from V and 5 bases from J, with 11 bases in between. The CDR3 is 12 residues long. The V gene's germline CDR1 is SQVTM and CDR2 ANQGSEA. The CDR3 protein is CSVGDGGYGYTF. The CDR3, as DNA: TGCAGCGTTGGGGACGGGGGTTATGGCTACACCTTC.

This rearrangement joins TRBV5-1 to TRBJ1-1, with 8 nucleotides matching TRBD1. J lost 9 bases, V lost 1 base, and 11 bases had no gene match. The CDR3 contains 15 residues. Germline assignment: CDR1 SGHRS and CDR2 YFSETQ. The CDR3 region has the DNA TGCGCCAGCAGCTTGACTTCTCCTCGACAGGGGAAAGCTTTCTTT. It codes for CASSLTSPRQGKAFF.

The chain is built from TRBV6-1 and TRBJ1-1; D is undetermined. With 0 bases removed from V and 1 base from J, the gap between germline ends came to 12 bases. Looked up from germline, CDR1 is MNHNS and CDR2 is SASEGT. This CDR3 has 16 amino acids. CDR3 in amino acids: CASSEAAEWSNTEAFF. As DNA, the CDR3 is TGTGCCAGCAGTGAAGCTGCAGAATGGTCGAACACTGAAGCTTTCTTT.

This chain uses TRBV28 with TRBJ2-7; the match to TRBD2 covers 15 bases. The CDR3 has 16 residues. The germline CDR1 and CDR2 sequences are MDHEN and SYDVKM. V trimming: 4 bases; J trimming: 8 bases; junction bases outside the gene matches: 9. The CDR3 protein is CASSSRPGTSGRQQYF. As DNA, the CDR3 is TGTGCCAGCAGTTCCCGACCCGGGACTAGCGGGAGGCAGCAGTACTTC.

CDR3 residues: CASSPQQGSLNYGYTF. CDR3 DNA: TGTGCCAGCAGCCCACAACAGGGTTCACTGAACTATGGCTACACCTTC. V usage is TRBV7-2 and J usage is TRBJ1-2; D is possibly TRBD1 (6 bases). V dropped 5 bases and J dropped 2 bases, with 18 bases sitting between them. Looked up from germline, CDR1 is SGHTA and CDR2 is FQGNSA. This CDR3 spans 16 amino acids.

The chain combines TRBV27 with TRBJ1-5, with D perhaps matching TRBD1 (6 bases). The length of the CDR3 is 14 residues. Trimming pared 1 base from V and 7 bases from J, leaving 11 bases between. Germline V gene sequence: CDR1 MNHEY, CDR2 SMNVEV (reference sequence). CDR3 loop: CASSLLQGGQPQHF. In nucleotides, the CDR3 is TGTGCCAGCAGTTTATTACAGGGAGGACAGCCCCAGCATTTT.

J is TRBJ2-5 and V is TRBV7-8, with 12 positions matching TRBD1. The length of the CDR3 is 17 residues. V gave up 2 bases and J gave up 5 bases; unmatched junction bases: 9. The V gene's germline CDR1 is SGHVS and CDR2 FQNEAQ. CDR3 in amino acids: CASSLRGQGAPTETQYF. The CDR3 bases are TGTGCCAGCAGCTTAAGGGGACAGGGGGCTCCTACGGAGACCCAGTACTTC.

The CDR3 sequence is CASSHRYGETQYF. CDR3 bases: TGTGCCAGCAGCCACAGGTACGGCGAGACCCAGTACTTC. This chain links TRBV7-8 with TRBJ2-5; TRBD1 might be the D (5 bases). This CDR3 has 13 amino acids. Germline CDR1 reads SGHVS; CDR2 reads FQNEAQ. With 5 bases removed from V and 5 bases from J, the gap between germline ends came to 12 bases.

This chain links TRBV28 with TRBJ2-1; perhaps TRBD2 as D (7 bases). Trimming removed 3 bases at V and 7 bases at J, with 16 bases between. CDR1 and CDR2 from the germline V gene are MDHEN and SYDVKM. The CDR3 extends over 15 amino acids. The CDR3 loop is CASSFRGAPRNEQFF. As DNA, the CDR3 is TGTGCCAGCAGTTTTCGGGGGGCGCCAAGAAATGAGCAGTTCTTC.

V usage is TRBV4-2 and J usage is TRBJ2-2; TRBD2 might be the D (5 bases). This CDR3 is built from 18 residues. Deletions cut 0 bases from V and 0 bases from J, with 14 bases between. Germline V CDR1 and CDR2: LGHNA, YNFKEQ. CDR3 bases: TGTGCCAGCAGCCAAGAGGCGCCTCTTAGCGCGAACACCGGGGAGCTGTTTTTT. It translates to CASSQEAPLSANTGELFF.

CDR3 nucleotides: TGCGCCAGCAGCTTCCAACTAGCGCCCCGGTCCTACGAGCAGTACTTC. Translated, it gives CASSFQLAPRSYEQYF. The J gene is TRBJ2-7, the V gene TRBV5-1; 7 bases are a match to TRBD2. V was clipped by 2 bases and J by 1 base; unmatched bases: 9. The CDR3 sequence is 16 residues long. Germline V CDR1 and CDR2: SGHRS, YFSETQ.

Here the CDR3 reads CASNTRANSGNTIYF. CDR3 coding DNA: TGTGCCAGTAATACCCGGGCCAACTCTGGAAACACCATATATTTT. The chain carries TRBV19 and TRBJ1-3; D is unresolved. Germline-derived CDR1 and CDR2 are LNHDA and SQIVND (reference sequence). Trimming removed 7 bases at V and 0 bases at J, with 13 bases between. The CDR3 consists of 15 residues.

The rearrangement uses TRBV5-5 and TRBJ1-5, with D maybe TRBD1 (5 bases). Germline V CDR1 and CDR2: SGHKS, YYEKEE (reference sequence). Trimming left V 5 bases short and J 7 bases short, with 13 bases between. The CDR3 sequence is 13 residues long. The CDR3 coding sequence is TGTGCCAGCAGTTTTAGCAGGGACCAGCCCCAGCATTTT. Protein product: CASSFSRDQPQHF.

Regarding this clone: Within the sample, other DNA sequences also encode this same CDR3. J is TRBJ2-7 and V is TRBV19; 10 bases agree with TRBD2. Germline CDR1 LNHDA, CDR2 SQIVND (reference sequence). The CDR3 length is 14 residues. V lost 8 bases, J lost 0 bases, and 4 bases stayed unmatched. The CDR3 reads CASASGGSSYEQYF. CDR3 DNA: TGTGCCAGTGCTAGCGGGGGTAGCTCCTACGAGCAGTACTTC.

The chain couples TRBV5-1 to TRBJ2-1; D might be TRBD1 (6 bases). The V and J ends lost 4 bases and 4 bases respectively, with 15 bases between them. The CDR3 extends over 15 amino acids. Germline V gives CDR1 SGHRS, CDR2 YFSETQ. The DNA for the CDR3 is TGCGCCAGCAGCGATCTACAGGGCCGGTACAATGAGCAGTTCTTC. As protein: CASSDLQGRYNEQFF.

The gene calls are TRBV27 and TRBJ1-3, with D possibly being TRBD1 (6 bases). Germline CDR1 reads MNHEY; CDR2 reads SMNVEV (reference sequence). Trimming took off 0 bases at V and 9 bases at J, with 18 bases between the two ends. This CDR3 is 16 amino acids long. CDR3: CASSLSMGTRGLTIYF. The CDR3 DNA is TGTGCCAGCAGTTTATCGATGGGGACAAGGGGCCTCACCATATATTTT.

The genes are TRBV5-1 and TRBJ2-6; TRBD1 might be the D (6 bases). This CDR3 is built from 17 residues. CDR1 and CDR2 (germline): SGHRS, YFSETQ. V gave up 4 bases and J gave up 1 base, with 15 bases separating them. The CDR3 region has the DNA TGCGCCAGCAGCGACACGGGACACCCATCTGGGGCCAACGTCCTGACTTTC. It translates to CASSDTGHPSGANVLTF.

This clone appeared a few times. The chain recombines TRBV19 with TRBJ1-2; no clear D. The V end lost 5 bases, the J end lost 0 bases, and 10 bases lay between the germline ends. The CDR3 is 14 amino acids. The V gene's germline CDR1 is LNHDA and CDR2 SQIVND (reference sequence). Here the CDR3 DNA reads TGTGCCAGTAGTTTGGACGGAACTAACTATGGCTACACCTTC. Protein sequence: CASSLDGTNYGYTF.

Only one count was recorded for this clone. The chain is built from TRBV11-1 and TRBJ2-1; 9 bases match TRBD1. CDR3 length equals 15 residues. CDR1 is SGHAT, CDR2 FQDESV, per germline (reference sequence). The V and J ends lost 4 bases and 1 base, in that order; junction bases with no gene match: 2. CDR3 residues: CASSWGTGSYNEQFF. CDR3 in DNA: TGTGCCAGCAGCTGGGGGACAGGGTCCTACAATGAGCAGTTCTTC.

The CDR3, as DNA: TGTGCCAGCTTCGGTCTCTCAGGGAACACTGAAGCTTTCTTT. Amino acid sequence: CASFGLSGNTEAFF. J is TRBJ1-1 and V is TRBV6-5; no reliable D call. Per germline, CDR1 MNHEY and CDR2 SVGAGI. The germline V and J ends were trimmed by 8 bases and 1 base, with 14 bases remaining between them. The CDR3 runs to 14 residues.

Comment on this clone: With only one base between it and a far larger clone, this is likely a read error. Distinct nucleotide sequences in the sample also encode this CDR3. The rearrangement joins TRBV6-5 to TRBJ1-5; 9 bases map to TRBD1. The germline V gene encodes CDR1 MNHEY and CDR2 SVGAGI. The CDR3 runs to 14 residues. The CDR3 bases are TGTGCCAGCAGTGACAGGGGGGGCAATCAACCCCAGCATTTT. Translated: CASSDRGGNQPQHF.